The 7 T cell receptor beta chains given below trace back to one sample, sequenced in a study of T-cell memory formation after mild COVID-19. TCRdb reprocessed the 5' RACE reads via MiXCR and lists one record per CDR3 protein. The table lists around 440,000 distinct CDR3 sequences, roughly 20% of them singletons. The sequenced sample consisted of PBMCs or a T cell subset sorted from them (not recorded which). These receptors were obtained from an adult woman who had mild COVID-19 (a few samples of this study predate the infection). Cell type and time point are not known.

CDR3 nucleotides: TGTGCCAGCAGCTCTACGGGGCGCCATGGCTACACCTTC. This gives the protein CASSSTGRHGYTF. V gene TRBV7-9 combines with J gene TRBJ1-2; weak D call: TRBD1 (5 bases). The CDR3 totals 13 residues. Per the germline V gene, CDR1 is SEHNR and CDR2 is FQNEAQ (reference sequence). Trimming left V 4 bases short and J 6 bases short, with 12 bases between.

The gene calls are TRBV27 and TRBJ2-3, with 10 bases fitting TRBD2. The length of the CDR3 is 19 residues. Trimming at V came to 0 bases and at J to 0 bases, leaving 9 bases not matched to a gene. Germline assignment: CDR1 MNHEY and CDR2 SMNVEV (reference sequence). CDR3 nucleotide sequence: TGTGCCAGCAGTTTATCAACTCTAGCGGGAGACCACAGCACAGATACGCAGTATTTT. Translated: CASSLSTLAGDHSTDTQYF.

This chain links TRBV24-1 with TRBJ2-2; no clear D gene. Trimming stripped 6 bases from V and 2 bases from J, with 6 bases between. The germline gives CDR1 KGHDR, CDR2 SFDVKD. The CDR3 is 13 amino acids. CDR3 region: CATSRLNTGELFF. The CDR3 DNA follows: TGTGCCACCAGTCGATTAAACACCGGGGAGCTGTTTTTT.

CDR3 residues: CSGWDRGHTGELFF. The CDR3 coding sequence is TGCAGCGGATGGGACAGGGGTCATACCGGGGAGCTGTTTTTT. The chain links TRBV29-1 to TRBJ2-2; 10 bases are shared with TRBD1. The germline V gene encodes CDR1 SQVTM and CDR2 ANQGSEA. The CDR3 totals 14 residues. Germline trimming cut 7 bases from V and 5 bases from J; bases unmatched to any gene: 7.

V and J are TRBV7-2 and TRBJ2-5, with D possibly called TRBD1 or TRBD2 (5 bases each). The germline V and J ends were trimmed by 1 base and 5 bases, with 14 bases remaining between them. CDR1 and CDR2 (germline): SGHTA, FQGNSA. The CDR3 is 15 amino acids. The CDR3 spells CASSLEGRSIETQYF. Written as DNA, the CDR3 is TGTGCCAGCAGCTTAGAGGGACGGTCAATTGAGACCCAGTACTTC.

The genes are TRBV4-1 and TRBJ2-7, with D perhaps TRBD1 or TRBD2 (5 bases each). The CDR3 runs 15 residues. Trimming cost V 6 bases and J 3 bases, with 18 bases left between them. CDR1 and CDR2 (germline): MGHRA, YSYEKL. The CDR3 sequence: CASRGDRGSSYEQYF. The CDR3 DNA follows: TGCGCCAGCAGGGGAGACCGGGGCAGTAGCTACGAGCAGTACTTC.

A few counts support this clonotype. The chain uses TRBV27 and TRBJ2-7; no clear D gene. V shed 7 bases and J shed 3 bases, with 4 bases lying between them. Germline CDR1 and CDR2: MNHEY and SMNVEV (reference sequence). The CDR3 totals 10 residues. The CDR3 is CASTHYEQYF. Here the CDR3 DNA reads TGTGCCAGCACCCACTACGAGCAGTACTTC.